The 4 T cell receptor beta chains listed next were all sequenced from one sample in a study of blood T cell repertoires in COVID-19 (dated by TCRdb to between 2020 and 2021). Library generation was performed with the immunoSEQ multiplex PCR assay. TCRdb stores this immuneACCESS table with in-frame sequences only. Part of the clones is absent; in the studies checked, under half of the shortfall reflects unresolved V genes, and no reason is known for the rest. Counted in this sample were about 97,000 clones; 90% of them appeared once. The top ten clonotypes cover 1.7% of the sample. Source material: peripheral blood. Source of these receptors: a man aged 60 to 69 with acute or convalescent COVID-19.

The chain links TRBV7-2 to TRBJ1-2; 8 nucleotides align to TRBD1. The CDR3 sequence is 15 residues long. Trimming cost V 0 bases and J 8 bases; bases outside gene matches: 8. Looked up from germline, CDR1 is SGHTA and CDR2 is FQGNSA. In DNA form, the CDR3 reads TGTGCCAGCAGCTTAGCATCAGGACAGGGAAGAGGCTACACCTTC. This codes for CASSLASGQGRGYTF.

V gene TRBV5-4 combines with J gene TRBJ1-2; D gene ambiguous. Germline V CDR1 and CDR2: SGHNT, YYREEE (reference sequence). Trimming pared 4 bases from V and 1 base from J, leaving 8 bases between. There are 13 residues in the CDR3. The chain's CDR3 is CASSPGNNYGYTF. DNA for the CDR3: TGTGCCAGCAGCCCAGGAAATAACTATGGCTACACCTTC.

The chain employs TRBV3-1 (or the pseudogene TRBV3-2) and TRBJ1-1, with no clear D. Trimming removed 0 bases at V and 11 bases at J, with 16 bases between. The CDR3 has 14 residues. Germline CDR1 and CDR2: LGHDT and YNNKEL (reference sequence). The CDR3 reads CASSQDPGPRSAFF. CDR3 nucleotides: TGTGCCAGCAGCCAAGATCCCGGCCCGAGGAGCGCTTTCTTT.

This clone was observed once. V gene TRBV5-4 combines with J gene TRBJ2-3, with 8 bases matching TRBD2. V shed 2 bases and J 0 bases; nucleotides not matched to a gene: 2. This CDR3 is built from 15 residues. Looked up from germline, CDR1 is SGHNT and CDR2 is YYREEE (reference sequence). CDR3 nucleotide sequence: TGTGCCAGCAGCTTTGTAGCGGGGAGCACAGATACGCAGTATTTT. It yields the protein CASSFVAGSTDTQYF. Filled out from reference TRBV5-4 and TRBJ2-3, the complete variable domain reads ETGVTQSPTHLIKTRGQQVTLRCSSQSGHNTVSWYQQALGQGPQFIFQYYREEENGRGNFPPRFSGLQFPNYSSELNVNALELDDSALYLCASSFVAGSTDTQYFGPGTRLTVL.